The following is a TCR beta chain sequence with its context. Its antigen is undetermined. The table came from immunoSEQ multiplex PCR; TCRdb's copy has only in-frame clones and leaves some out. The repertoire has 13,000 to 15,000 clones, under 80% of them found once; the top ten carry under 13%. This sample is drawn from a study of CD4+ T cells in melanoma. Study findings and constraints: Neoantigen-specific CD4+ T cells in melanoma reportedly had diverse differentiation states.

Unmatched junction bases numbered 11, after V lost 7 bases and J lost 7 bases. CDR3 length equals 14 residues. CDR1 SGHVS and CDR2 FQNEAQ come from the germline V gene. This sequence originates from a human donor with melanoma. Source material: cells from a culture (not recorded whether cultured in vitro). The chain employs TRBV7-8 and TRBJ2-7, with 9 bases aligning to TRBD1. The CDR3: CASTTGQGTAEQYF. CDR3 nucleotide sequence: TGTGCCAGCACGACCGGACAGGGGACAGCTGAGCAGTACTTC. Complete variable domain (other parts from reference TRBV7-8 and TRBJ2-7): GAGVSQSPRYKVAKRGQDVALRCDPISGHVSLFWYQQALGQGPEFLTYFQNEAQLDKSGLPSDRFFAERPEGSVSTLKIQRTQQEDSAVYLCASTTGQGTAEQYFGPGTRLTVT.